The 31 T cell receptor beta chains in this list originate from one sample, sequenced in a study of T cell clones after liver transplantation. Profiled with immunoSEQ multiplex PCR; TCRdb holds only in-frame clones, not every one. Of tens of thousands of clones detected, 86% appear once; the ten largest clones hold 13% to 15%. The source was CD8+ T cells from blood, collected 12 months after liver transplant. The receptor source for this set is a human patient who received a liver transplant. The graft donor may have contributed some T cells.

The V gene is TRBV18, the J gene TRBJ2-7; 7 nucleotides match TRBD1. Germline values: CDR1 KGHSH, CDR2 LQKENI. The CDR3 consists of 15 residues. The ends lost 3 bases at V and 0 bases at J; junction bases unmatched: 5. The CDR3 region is CASSPPGQISYEQYF. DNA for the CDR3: TGTGCCAGCTCACCCCCGGGACAGATCTCCTACGAGCAGTACTTC.

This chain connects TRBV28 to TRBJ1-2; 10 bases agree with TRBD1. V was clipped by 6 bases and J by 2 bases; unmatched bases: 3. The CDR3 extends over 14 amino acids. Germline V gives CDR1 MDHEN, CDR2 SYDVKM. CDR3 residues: CASSSTGGNYGYTF. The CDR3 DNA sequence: TGTGCCAGCAGCTCGACAGGGGGCAACTATGGCTACACCTTC.

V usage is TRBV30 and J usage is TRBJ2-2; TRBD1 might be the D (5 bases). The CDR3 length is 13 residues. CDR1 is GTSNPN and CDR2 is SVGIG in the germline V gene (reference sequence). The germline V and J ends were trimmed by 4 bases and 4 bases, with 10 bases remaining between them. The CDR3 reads CAWNWGGTGELFF. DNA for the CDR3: TGTGCCTGGAACTGGGGCGGCACCGGGGAGCTGTTTTTT.

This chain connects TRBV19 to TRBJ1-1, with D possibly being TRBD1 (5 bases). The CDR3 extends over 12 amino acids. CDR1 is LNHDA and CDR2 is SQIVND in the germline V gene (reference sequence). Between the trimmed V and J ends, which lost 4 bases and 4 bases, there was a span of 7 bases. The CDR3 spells CASSTGFTEAFF. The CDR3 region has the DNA TGTGCCAGTAGTACAGGGTTCACTGAAGCTTTCTTT.

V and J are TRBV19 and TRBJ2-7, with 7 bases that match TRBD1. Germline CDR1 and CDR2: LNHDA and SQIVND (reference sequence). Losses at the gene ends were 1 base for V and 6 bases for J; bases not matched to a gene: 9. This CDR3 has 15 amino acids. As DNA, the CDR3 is TGTGCCAGTAGTATAGGGGGAACAGGGGCCGCCGAGCAGTACTTC. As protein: CASSIGGTGAAEQYF.

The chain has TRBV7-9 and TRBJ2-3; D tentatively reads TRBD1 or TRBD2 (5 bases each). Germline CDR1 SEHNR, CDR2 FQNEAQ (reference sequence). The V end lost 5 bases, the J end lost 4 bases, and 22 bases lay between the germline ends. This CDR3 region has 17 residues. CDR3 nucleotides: TGTGCCAGCAGCCCCCCAGGTGGGGACCTGGGGTCAGATACGCAGTATTTT. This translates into CASSPPGGDLGSDTQYF.

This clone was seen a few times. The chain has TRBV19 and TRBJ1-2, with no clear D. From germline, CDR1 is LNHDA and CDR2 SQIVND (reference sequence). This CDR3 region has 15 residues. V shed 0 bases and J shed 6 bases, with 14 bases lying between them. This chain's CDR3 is CASSIDLTGSNGYTF. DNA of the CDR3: TGTGCCAGTAGTATAGATTTAACGGGTTCTAATGGCTACACCTTC.

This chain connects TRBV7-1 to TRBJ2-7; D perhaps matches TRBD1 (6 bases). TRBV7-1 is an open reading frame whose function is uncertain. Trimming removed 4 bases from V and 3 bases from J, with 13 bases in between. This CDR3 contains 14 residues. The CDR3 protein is CASSLPGHSYEQYF. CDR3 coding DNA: TGTGCCAGCAGCTTGCCGGGACACAGCTACGAGCAGTACTTC.

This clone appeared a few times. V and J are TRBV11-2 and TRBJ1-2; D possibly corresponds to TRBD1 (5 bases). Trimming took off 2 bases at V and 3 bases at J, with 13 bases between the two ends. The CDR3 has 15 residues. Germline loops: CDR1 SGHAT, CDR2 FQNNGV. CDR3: CASSLIRDDDYGYTF. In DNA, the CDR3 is TGTGCCAGCAGCTTAATCCGGGACGACGACTATGGCTACACCTTC. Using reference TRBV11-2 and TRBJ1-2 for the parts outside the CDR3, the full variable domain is EAGVAQSPRYKIIEKRQSVAFWCNPISGHATLYWYQQILGQGPKLLIQFQNNGVVDDSQLPKDRFSAERLKGVDSTLKIQPAKLEDSAVYLCASSLIRDDDYGYTFGSGTRLTVV.

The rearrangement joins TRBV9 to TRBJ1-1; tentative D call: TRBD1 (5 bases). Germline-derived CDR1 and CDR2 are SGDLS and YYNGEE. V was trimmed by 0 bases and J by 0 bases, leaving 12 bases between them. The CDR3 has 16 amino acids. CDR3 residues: CASSVGGANMNTEAFF. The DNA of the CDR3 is TGTGCCAGCAGCGTAGGTGGGGCCAACATGAACACTGAAGCTTTCTTT.

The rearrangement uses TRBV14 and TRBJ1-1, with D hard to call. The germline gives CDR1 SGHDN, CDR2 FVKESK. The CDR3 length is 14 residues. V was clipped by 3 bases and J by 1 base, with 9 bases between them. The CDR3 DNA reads TGTGCCAGCAGCCACCCGGACGGGAACACTGAAGCTTTCTTT. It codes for CASSHPDGNTEAFF.

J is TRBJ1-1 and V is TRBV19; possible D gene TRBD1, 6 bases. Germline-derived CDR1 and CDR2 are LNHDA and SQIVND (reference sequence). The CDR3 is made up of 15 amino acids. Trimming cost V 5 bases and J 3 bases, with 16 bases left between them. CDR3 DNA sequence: TGTGCCAGTAGTTCCAGGGGCCAATGGTACACTGAAGCTTTCTTT. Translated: CASSSRGQWYTEAFF.

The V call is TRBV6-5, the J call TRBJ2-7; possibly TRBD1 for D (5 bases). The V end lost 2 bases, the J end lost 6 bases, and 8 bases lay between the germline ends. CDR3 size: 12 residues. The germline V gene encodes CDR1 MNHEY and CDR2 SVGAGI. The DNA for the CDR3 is TGTGCCAGCAGTTACCAGGGTGGCGAGCAGTACTTC. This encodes CASSYQGGEQYF.

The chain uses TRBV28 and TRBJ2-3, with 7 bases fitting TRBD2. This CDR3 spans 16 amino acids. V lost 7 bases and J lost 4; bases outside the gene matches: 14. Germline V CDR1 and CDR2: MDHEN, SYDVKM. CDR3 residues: CASTLGIGGSADTQYF. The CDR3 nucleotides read TGTGCCAGCACCCTGGGGATCGGCGGGAGTGCAGATACGCAGTATTTT.

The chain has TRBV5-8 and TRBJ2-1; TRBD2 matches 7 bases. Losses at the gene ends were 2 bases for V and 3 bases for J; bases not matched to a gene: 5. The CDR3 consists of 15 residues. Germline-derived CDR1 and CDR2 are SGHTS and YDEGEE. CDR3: CASSFSLAGYNEQFF. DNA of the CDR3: TGTGCCAGCAGCTTCTCGTTAGCGGGCTACAATGAGCAGTTCTTC.

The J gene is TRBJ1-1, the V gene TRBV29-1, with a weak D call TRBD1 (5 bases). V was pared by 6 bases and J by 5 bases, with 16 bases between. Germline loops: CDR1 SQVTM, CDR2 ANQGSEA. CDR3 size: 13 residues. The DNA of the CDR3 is TGCAGCGTCCCTGGGGGTCGTGGGACTGAAGCTTTCTTT. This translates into CSVPGGRGTEAFF.

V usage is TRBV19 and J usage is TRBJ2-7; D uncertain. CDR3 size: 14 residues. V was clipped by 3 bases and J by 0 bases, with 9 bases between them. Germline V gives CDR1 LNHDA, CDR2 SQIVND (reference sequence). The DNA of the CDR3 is TGTGCCAGTAGTATTCGACTCGGCTCCTACGAGCAGTACTTC. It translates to CASSIRLGSYEQYF.

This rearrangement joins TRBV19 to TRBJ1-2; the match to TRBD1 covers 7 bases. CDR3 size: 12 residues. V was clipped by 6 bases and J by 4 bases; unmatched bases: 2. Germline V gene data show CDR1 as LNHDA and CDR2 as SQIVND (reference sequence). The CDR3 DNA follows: TGTGCCAGTAGACGACAGGGCTATGGCTACACCTTC. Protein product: CASRRQGYGYTF.

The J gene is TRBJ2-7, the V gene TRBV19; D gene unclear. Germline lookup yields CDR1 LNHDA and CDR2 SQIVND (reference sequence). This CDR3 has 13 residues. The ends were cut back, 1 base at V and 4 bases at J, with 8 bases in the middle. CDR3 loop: CASSIVLRYEQYF. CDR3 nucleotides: TGTGCCAGTAGTATAGTGCTAAGATACGAGCAGTACTTC.

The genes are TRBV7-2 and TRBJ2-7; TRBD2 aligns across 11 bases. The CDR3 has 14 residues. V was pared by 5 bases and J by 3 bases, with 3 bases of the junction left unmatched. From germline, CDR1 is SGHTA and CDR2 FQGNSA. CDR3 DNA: TGTGCCAGCAGCGTCGGGACTAGCGGCTACGAGCAGTACTTC. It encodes CASSVGTSGYEQYF. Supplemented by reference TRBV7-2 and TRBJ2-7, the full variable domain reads GAGVSQSPSNKVTEKGKDVELRCDPISGHTALYWYRQSLGQGLEFLIYFQGNSAPDKSGLPSDRFSAERTGGSVSTLTIQRTQQEDSAVYLCASSVGTSGYEQYFGPGTRLTVT.

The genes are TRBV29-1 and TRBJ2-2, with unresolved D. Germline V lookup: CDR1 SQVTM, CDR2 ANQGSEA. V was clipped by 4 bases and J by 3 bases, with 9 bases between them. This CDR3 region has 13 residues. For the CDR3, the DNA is TGCAGCGTTGGACACGGTTACACCGGGGAGCTGTTTTTT. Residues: CSVGHGYTGELFF.

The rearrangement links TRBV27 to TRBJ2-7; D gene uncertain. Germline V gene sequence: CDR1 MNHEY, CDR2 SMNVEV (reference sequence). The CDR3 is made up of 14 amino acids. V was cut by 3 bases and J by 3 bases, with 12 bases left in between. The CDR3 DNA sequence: TGTGCCAGCAGTTTCTCCGGGCCGGACTACGAGCAGTACTTC. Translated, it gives CASSFSGPDYEQYF.

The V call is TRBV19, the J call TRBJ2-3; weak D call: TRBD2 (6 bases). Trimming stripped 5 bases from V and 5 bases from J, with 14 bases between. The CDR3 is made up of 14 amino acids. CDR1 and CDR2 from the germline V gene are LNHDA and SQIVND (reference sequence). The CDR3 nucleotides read TGTGCCAGTAGTTATATAGCGGAGTTAGATACGCAGTATTTT. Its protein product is CASSYIAELDTQYF.

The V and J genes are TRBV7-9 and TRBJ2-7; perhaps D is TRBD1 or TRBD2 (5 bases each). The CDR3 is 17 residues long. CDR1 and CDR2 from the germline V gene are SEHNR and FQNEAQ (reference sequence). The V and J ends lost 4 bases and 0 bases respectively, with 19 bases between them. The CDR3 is CASSSSLASTGSYEQYF. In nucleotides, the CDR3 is TGTGCCAGCAGCTCAAGCTTAGCGTCAACAGGCTCCTACGAGCAGTACTTC.

As DNA, the CDR3 is TGTGCCAGCAGCCCGACCCCGACTAGCGGAGTCACCGGGGAGCTGTTTTTT. Protein sequence: CASSPTPTSGVTGELFF. J is TRBJ2-2 and V is TRBV7-8; the match to TRBD2 covers 9 bases. The CDR3 extends over 17 amino acids. Losses at the gene ends were 5 bases for V and 4 bases for J; bases not matched to a gene: 11. Germline values: CDR1 SGHVS, CDR2 FQNEAQ.

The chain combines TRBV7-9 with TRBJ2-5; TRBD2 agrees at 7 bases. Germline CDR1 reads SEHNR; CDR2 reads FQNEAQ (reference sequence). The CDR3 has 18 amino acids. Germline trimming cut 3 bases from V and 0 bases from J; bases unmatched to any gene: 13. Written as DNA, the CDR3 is TGTGCCAGCAGCTTTGGGGGGAGGGCACCCGAGTACCAAGAGACCCAGTACTTC. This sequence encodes CASSFGGRAPEYQETQYF.

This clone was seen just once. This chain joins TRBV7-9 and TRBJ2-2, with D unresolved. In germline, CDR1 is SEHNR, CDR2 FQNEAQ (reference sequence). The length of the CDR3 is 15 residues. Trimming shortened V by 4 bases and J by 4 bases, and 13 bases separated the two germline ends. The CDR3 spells CASSSQTPATGELFF. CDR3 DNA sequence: TGTGCCAGCAGCTCCCAAACCCCCGCCACCGGGGAGCTGTTTTTT.

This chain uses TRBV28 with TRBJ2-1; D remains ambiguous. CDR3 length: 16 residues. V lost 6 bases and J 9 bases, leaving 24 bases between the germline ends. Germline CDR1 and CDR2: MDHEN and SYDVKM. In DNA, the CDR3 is TGTGCCAGCAGCTTCCTATCCGACTTGCCTAAGGGTGAGCAGTTCTTC. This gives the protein CASSFLSDLPKGEQFF.

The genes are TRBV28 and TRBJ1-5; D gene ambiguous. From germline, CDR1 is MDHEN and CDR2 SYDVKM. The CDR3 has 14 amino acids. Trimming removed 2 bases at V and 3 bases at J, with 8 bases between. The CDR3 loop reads CASSLAADNQPQHF. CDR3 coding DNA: TGTGCCAGCAGTTTAGCGGCAGACAATCAGCCCCAGCATTTT.

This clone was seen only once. The CDR3 sequence: CASSNLPEGQYF. The CDR3 coding sequence is TGTGCCAGCAGTAACCTTCCAGAGGGGCAGTACTTC. The V call is TRBV28, the J call TRBJ2-7; D perhaps matches TRBD2 (5 bases). V was shortened by 5 bases and J by 9 bases, with 14 bases between the two germline ends. The V gene's germline CDR1 is MDHEN and CDR2 SYDVKM. This CDR3 has 12 residues.

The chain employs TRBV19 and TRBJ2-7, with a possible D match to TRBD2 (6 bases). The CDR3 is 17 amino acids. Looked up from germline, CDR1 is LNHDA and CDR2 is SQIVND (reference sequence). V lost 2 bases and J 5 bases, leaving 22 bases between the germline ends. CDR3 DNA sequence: TGTGCCAGTAGTATATCATCAGCCGGCCGGGGGTTCCACGAGCAGTACTTC. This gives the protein CASSISSAGRGFHEQYF.